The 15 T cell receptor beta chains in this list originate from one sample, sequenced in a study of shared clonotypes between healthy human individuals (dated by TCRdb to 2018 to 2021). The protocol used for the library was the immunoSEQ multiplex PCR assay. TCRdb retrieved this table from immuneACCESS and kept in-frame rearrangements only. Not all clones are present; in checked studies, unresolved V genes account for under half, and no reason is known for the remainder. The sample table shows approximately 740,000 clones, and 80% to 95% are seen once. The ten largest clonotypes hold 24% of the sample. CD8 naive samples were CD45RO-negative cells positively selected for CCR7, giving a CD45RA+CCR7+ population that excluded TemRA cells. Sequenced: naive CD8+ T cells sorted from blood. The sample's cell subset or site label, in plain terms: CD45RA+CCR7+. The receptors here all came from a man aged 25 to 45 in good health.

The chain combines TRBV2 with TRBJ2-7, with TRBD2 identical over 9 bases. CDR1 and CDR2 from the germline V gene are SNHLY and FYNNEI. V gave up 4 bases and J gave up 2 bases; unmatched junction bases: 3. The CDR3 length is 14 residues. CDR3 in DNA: TGTGCCAGCAGTGCTCTAGCGGGAACCTACGAGCAGTACTTC. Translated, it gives CASSALAGTYEQYF. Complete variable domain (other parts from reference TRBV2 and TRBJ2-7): EPEVTQTPSHQVTQMGQEVILRCVPISNHLYFYWYRQILGQKVEFLVSFYNNEISEKSEIFDDQFSVERPDGSNFTLKIRSTKLEDSAMYFCASSALAGTYEQYFGPGTRLTVT.

CDR3 bases: TGTGCCATCAGTGTAGACGGATCATATTCGCGGGAGCAGTACTTC. This sequence encodes CAISVDGSYSREQYF. V usage is TRBV10-3 and J usage is TRBJ2-7; unclear D gene. CDR3 size: 15 residues. Germline V lookup: CDR1 ENHRY, CDR2 SYGVKD. V was trimmed by 4 bases and J by 7 bases, leaving 20 bases between them.

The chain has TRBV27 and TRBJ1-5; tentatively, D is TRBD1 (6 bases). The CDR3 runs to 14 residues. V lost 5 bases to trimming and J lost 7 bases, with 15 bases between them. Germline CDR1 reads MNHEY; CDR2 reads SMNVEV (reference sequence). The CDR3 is CASSRGGGFQPQHF. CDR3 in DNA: TGTGCCAGCAGTAGAGGGGGAGGATTCCAGCCCCAGCATTTT.

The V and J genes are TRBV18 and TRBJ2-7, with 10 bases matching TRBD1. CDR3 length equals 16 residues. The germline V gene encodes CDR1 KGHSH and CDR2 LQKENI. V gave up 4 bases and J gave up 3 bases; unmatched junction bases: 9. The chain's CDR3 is CASSQTTGQGFYEQYF. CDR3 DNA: TGTGCCAGCTCACAGACCACGGGACAGGGGTTCTACGAGCAGTACTTC.

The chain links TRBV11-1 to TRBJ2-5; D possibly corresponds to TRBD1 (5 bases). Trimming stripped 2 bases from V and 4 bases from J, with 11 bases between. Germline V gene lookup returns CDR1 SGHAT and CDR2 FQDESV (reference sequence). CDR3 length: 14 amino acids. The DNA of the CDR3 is TGTGCCAGCAGCTTACAGGGCCTGGGAGAGACCCAGTACTTC. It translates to CASSLQGLGETQYF.

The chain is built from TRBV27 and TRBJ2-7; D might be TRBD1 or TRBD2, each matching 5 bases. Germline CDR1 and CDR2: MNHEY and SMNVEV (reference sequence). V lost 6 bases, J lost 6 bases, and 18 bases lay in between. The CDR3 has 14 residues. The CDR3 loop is CASRHDSLRGEQYF. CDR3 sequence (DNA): TGTGCCAGCAGACATGACAGCCTCCGGGGCGAGCAGTACTTC.

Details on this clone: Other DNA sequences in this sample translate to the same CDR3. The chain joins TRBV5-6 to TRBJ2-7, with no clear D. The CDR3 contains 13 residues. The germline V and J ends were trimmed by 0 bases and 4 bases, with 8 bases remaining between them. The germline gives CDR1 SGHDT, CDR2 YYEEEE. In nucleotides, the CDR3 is TGTGCCAGCAGCTTGGTAGGAGATTACGAGCAGTACTTC. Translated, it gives CASSLVGDYEQYF. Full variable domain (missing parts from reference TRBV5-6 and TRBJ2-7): DAGVTQSPTHLIKTRGQQVTLRCSPKSGHDTVSWYQQALGQGPQFIFQYYEEEERQRGNFPDRFSGHQFPNYSSELNVNALLLGDSALYLCASSLVGDYEQYFGPGTRLTVT.

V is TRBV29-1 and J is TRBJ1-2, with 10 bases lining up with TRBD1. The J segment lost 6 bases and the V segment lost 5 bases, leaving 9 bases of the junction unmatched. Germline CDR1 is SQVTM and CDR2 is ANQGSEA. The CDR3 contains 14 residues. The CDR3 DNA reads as TGCAGCGTTCCTTCCGGGACAGGGGTAAATGGCTACACCTTC. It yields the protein CSVPSGTGVNGYTF.

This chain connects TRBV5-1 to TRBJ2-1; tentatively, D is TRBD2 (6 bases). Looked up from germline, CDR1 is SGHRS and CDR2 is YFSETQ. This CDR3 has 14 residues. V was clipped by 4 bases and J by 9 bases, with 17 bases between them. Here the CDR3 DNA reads TGCGCCAGCAGCCCCCCCGGGGGTCCCGGTGAGCAGTTCTTC. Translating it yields CASSPPGGPGEQFF.

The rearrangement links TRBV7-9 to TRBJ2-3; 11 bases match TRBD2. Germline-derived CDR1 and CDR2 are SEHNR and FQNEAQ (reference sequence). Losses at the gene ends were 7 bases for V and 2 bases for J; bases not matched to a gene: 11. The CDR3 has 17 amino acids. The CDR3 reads CASTQPGLADPTDTQYF. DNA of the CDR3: TGTGCCAGCACCCAACCGGGACTAGCGGACCCCACAGATACGCAGTATTTT.

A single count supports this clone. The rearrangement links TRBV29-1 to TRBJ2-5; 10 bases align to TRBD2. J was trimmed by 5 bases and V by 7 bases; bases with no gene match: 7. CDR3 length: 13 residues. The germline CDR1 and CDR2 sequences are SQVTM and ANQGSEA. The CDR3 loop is CSALAGVRETQYF. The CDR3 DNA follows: TGCAGCGCCCTAGCGGGAGTTCGGGAGACCCAGTACTTC. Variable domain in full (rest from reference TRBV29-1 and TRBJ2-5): SAVISQKPSRDICQRGTSLTIQCQVDSQVTMMFWYRQQPGQSLTLIATANQGSEATYESGFVIDKFPISRPNLTFSTLTVSNMSPEDSSIYLCSALAGVRETQYFGPGTRLLVL.

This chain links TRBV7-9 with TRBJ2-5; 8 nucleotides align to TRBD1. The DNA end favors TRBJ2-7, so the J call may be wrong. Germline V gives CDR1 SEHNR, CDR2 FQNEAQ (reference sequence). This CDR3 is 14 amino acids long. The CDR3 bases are TGTGCCAGCAGCTCGGTGCAGGGGGCGTACGAGCAGTACTTC. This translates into CASSSVQGAYEQYF.

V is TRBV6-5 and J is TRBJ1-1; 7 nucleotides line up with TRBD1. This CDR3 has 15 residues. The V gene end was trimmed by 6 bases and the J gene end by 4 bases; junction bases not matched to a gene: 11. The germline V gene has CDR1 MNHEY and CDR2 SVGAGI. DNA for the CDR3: TGTGCCAGCAGCCGCGCCTCAGGGGGGAGCACTGAAGCTTTCTTT. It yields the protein CASSRASGGSTEAFF.

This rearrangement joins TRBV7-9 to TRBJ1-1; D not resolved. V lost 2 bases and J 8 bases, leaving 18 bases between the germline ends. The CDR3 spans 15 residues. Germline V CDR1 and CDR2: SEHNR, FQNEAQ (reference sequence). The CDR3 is CASSLLALGRYEAFF. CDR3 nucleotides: TGTGCCAGCAGCTTATTGGCTCTAGGTCGGTACGAAGCTTTCTTT.

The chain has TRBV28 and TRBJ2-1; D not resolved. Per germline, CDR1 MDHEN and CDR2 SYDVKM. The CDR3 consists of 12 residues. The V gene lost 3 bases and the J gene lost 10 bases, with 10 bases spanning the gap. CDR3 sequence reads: CASSLVGLEQFF. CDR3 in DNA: TGTGCCAGCAGTTTGGTGGGTCTAGAGCAGTTCTTC.